Below are 17 T cell receptor beta chains sequenced from a single sample in a study of blood T cell repertoires in COVID-19. Sequencing was performed with immunoSEQ multiplex PCR; in TCRdb, only in-frame clones are kept and a portion is missing. The data hold around 170,000 clones, with about 80% observed a single time. The sequenced sample consisted of PBMCs or T cells enriched from blood (not recorded which). These receptors originate from a man aged 50 to 60 who had recovered from COVID-19.

The chain links TRBV25-1 to TRBJ2-2, with 7 bases that match TRBD1. CDR3 length equals 15 residues. The V segment lost 3 bases and the J segment 4 bases; nucleotides outside the gene matches: 5. The germline CDR1 and CDR2 sequences are MGHDK and SYGVNS. CDR3 coding DNA: TGTGCCAGCAGTGACGGGACAGCTGGCACCGGGGAGCTGTTTTTT. Translating gives CASSDGTAGTGELFF.

V usage is TRBV7-2 and J usage is TRBJ2-1, with 7 bases lining up with TRBD2. This CDR3 comprises 14 residues. The V gene's germline CDR1 is SGHTA and CDR2 FQGNSA. After removal of 1 base from V and 9 bases from J, the junction contained 6 bases not matched to a gene. The CDR3 spells CASSLEGGRTEQFF. The CDR3 DNA follows: TGTGCCAGCAGCTTAGAGGGAGGGCGTACTGAGCAGTTCTTC.

This chain connects TRBV27 to TRBJ2-3; 7 bases agree with TRBD2. V shed 5 bases and J 4 bases; nucleotides not matched to a gene: 3. The germline CDR1 and CDR2 sequences are MNHEY and SMNVEV (reference sequence). The CDR3 contains 13 residues. The CDR3 spells CASSAGESDTQYF. For the CDR3, the DNA is TGTGCCAGCAGTGCGGGGGAGTCAGATACGCAGTATTTT.

The chain employs TRBV18 and TRBJ1-2; 7 nucleotides match TRBD1. The CDR3 is made up of 14 amino acids. V gave up 4 bases and J gave up 4 bases; unmatched junction bases: 6. CDR1 is KGHSH and CDR2 is LQKENI in the germline V gene. The CDR3 coding sequence is TGTGCCAGCTCACGACAGGGTTCCAGCTATGGCTACACCTTC. Translated: CASSRQGSSYGYTF.

This clone appeared a few times. CDR3 in DNA: TGCAGCGTTGAAGGATCTGGGGGCAGGGGGTACGAGCAGTACTTC. This gives the protein CSVEGSGGRGYEQYF. The V call is TRBV29-1, the J call TRBJ2-7, with 7 bases lining up with TRBD1. The CDR3 totals 15 residues. V lost 1 base and J lost 4; bases outside the gene matches: 10. CDR1 is SQVTM, CDR2 ANQGSEA, per germline.

The V and J genes are TRBV29-1 and TRBJ1-1, with TRBD1 as a possible D gene (6 bases). In germline, CDR1 is SQVTM, CDR2 ANQGSEA. The V and J ends lost 6 bases and 10 bases respectively, with 21 bases between them. The CDR3 extends over 13 amino acids. The CDR3 sequence: CSVTLTGHDGAFF. The CDR3 DNA is TGCAGCGTCACCCTCACGGGACACGACGGAGCTTTCTTT. The entire variable domain, with the rest obtained from reference TRBV29-1 and TRBJ1-1, is as follows: SAVISQKPSRDICQRGTSLTIQCQVDSQVTMMFWYRQQPGQSLTLIATANQGSEATYESGFVIDKFPISRPNLTFSTLTVSNMSPEDSSIYLCSVTLTGHDGAFFGQGTRLTVV.

This chain connects TRBV4-1 to TRBJ1-2; no reliable D call. This CDR3 region has 15 residues. Germline assignment: CDR1 MGHRA and CDR2 YSYEKL. Trimming took off 3 bases at V and 3 bases at J, with 14 bases between the two ends. The CDR3 DNA follows: TGCGCCAGCAGCCAGCTATTGGACGGGGACTATGGCTACACCTTC. Protein product: CASSQLLDGDYGYTF.

The chain uses TRBV12-5 and TRBJ2-2; maybe TRBD1 (5 bases). V lost 5 bases and J lost 2, with 12 bases in between. CDR1 and CDR2 from the germline V gene are LGHNT and FRNRAP. The CDR3 runs to 15 residues. CDR3 protein: CASGGDRPNTGELFF. Written as DNA, the CDR3 is TGTGCTAGTGGTGGCGACAGACCTAACACCGGGGAGCTGTTTTTT.

V usage is TRBV15 and J usage is TRBJ1-1; no definite D call. Trimming removed 5 bases from V and 3 bases from J, with 13 bases in between. Germline V lookup: CDR1 LNHNV, CDR2 YYDKDF (reference sequence). The CDR3 consists of 14 residues. In nucleotides, the CDR3 is TGTGCCACCAGCCCCGGGATCGTGGACACTGAAGCTTTCTTT. Amino acids: CATSPGIVDTEAFF.

This clone was seen a single time. The genes are TRBV7-9 and TRBJ1-5; maybe TRBD1 (5 bases). V lost 5 bases and J lost 5, with 7 bases in between. This CDR3 has 12 amino acids. CDR1 is SEHNR and CDR2 is FQNEAQ in the germline V gene (reference sequence). The CDR3 coding sequence is TGTGCCAGCAGCGGAGGGGATCAGCCCCAGCATTTT. As protein: CASSGGDQPQHF.

The sample holds one count of this clone. The chain joins TRBV6-2 or TRBV6-3 to TRBJ2-1, with TRBD2 matching 8 bases. This CDR3 is 15 amino acids long. V lost 6 bases and J lost 6; bases outside the gene matches: 10. Germline CDR1 reads MNHEY; CDR2 reads SVGEGT. The CDR3 coding sequence is TGTGCCAGCAGCCAACCGGACGGGGGGGGCAATGAGCAGTTCTTC. It encodes CASSQPDGGGNEQFF.

In regard to this clone: Other DNA sequences of this sample code for an identical CDR3. In DNA, the CDR3 is TGTGCCAGCAGCCAGGGCGCGAACACTGAAGCTTTCTTT. Translated, it gives CASSQGANTEAFF. The chain combines TRBV3-1 (or the pseudogene TRBV3-2) with TRBJ1-1; D is ambiguous. This CDR3 contains 13 residues. Trimming pared 3 bases from V and 1 base from J, leaving 6 bases between. Germline V gives CDR1 LGHDT, CDR2 YNNKEL (reference sequence).

V is TRBV19 and J is TRBJ1-1; 7 bases match TRBD1. The CDR3 is made up of 16 amino acids. V gave up 6 bases and J gave up 0 bases; unmatched junction bases: 10. Germline V gives CDR1 LNHDA, CDR2 SQIVND (reference sequence). The CDR3 is CASRDWTGAMNTEAFF. CDR3 nucleotide sequence: TGTGCCAGTAGGGACTGGACAGGAGCAATGAACACTGAAGCTTTCTTT.

The chain combines TRBV7-6 with TRBJ2-5; 7 bases match TRBD2. CDR1 is SGHVS, CDR2 FNYEAQ, per germline. This CDR3 has 15 amino acids. Germline trimming cut 1 base from V and 5 bases from J; bases unmatched to any gene: 7. The CDR3 is CASSLGWGGWETQYF. In DNA, the CDR3 is TGTGCCAGCAGCTTAGGTTGGGGGGGTTGGGAGACCCAGTACTTC.

This chain joins TRBV6-1 and TRBJ1-2; D possibly corresponds to TRBD1 (5 bases). V dropped 1 base and J dropped 4 bases, with 10 bases sitting between them. Per the germline V gene, CDR1 is MNHNS and CDR2 is SASEGT. The CDR3 has 14 residues. The CDR3 region is CASSEVGGSYGYTF. CDR3 coding DNA: TGTGCCAGCAGTGAAGTCGGGGGTAGCTATGGCTACACCTTC.

This clone was seen only a few times. V usage is TRBV2 and J usage is TRBJ1-4, with D possibly matching TRBD1 (5 bases). Germline V CDR1 and CDR2: SNHLY, FYNNEI. Trimming cost V 6 bases and J 8 bases, with 19 bases left between them. The CDR3 runs to 15 residues. CDR3 loop: CASRTPRGEDEKLFF. DNA for the CDR3: TGTGCCAGCAGGACTCCCCGAGGGGAGGACGAAAAACTGTTTTTT.

The V and J genes are TRBV2 and TRBJ1-2, with D perhaps TRBD1 (5 bases). Germline V CDR1 and CDR2: SNHLY, FYNNEI. V gave up 6 bases and J gave up 4 bases, with 18 bases separating them. This CDR3 contains 15 residues. CDR3 amino acids: CASSRKRGSSYGYTF. Written as DNA, the CDR3 is TGTGCCAGCAGCAGAAAAAGGGGCTCCAGCTATGGCTACACCTTC. Drawing the rest from reference TRBV2 and TRBJ1-2, the complete variable domain is EPEVTQTPSHQVTQMGQEVILRCVPISNHLYFYWYRQILGQKVEFLVSFYNNEISEKSEIFDDQFSVERPDGSNFTLKIRSTKLEDSAMYFCASSRKRGSSYGYTFGSGTRLTVV.